This T cell receptor beta chain was found in a study of OX40 agonist ivuxolimab in advanced cancers. Background on the study: Past anti-PD-1, anti-PD-L1 or anti-CTLA-4 therapy was accepted, and 30% to 50% had received some. Study outcomes and limitations: Relatively little clonal expansion, among the lowest observed, appeared in partial responders at 0.1-3.0 mg/kg.

Comment on this clone: Its target is unknown.

CDR3 size: 15 residues. Germline V gene lookup returns CDR1 MNHEY and CDR2 SVGAGI. V was shortened by 4 bases and J by 4 bases, with 16 bases between the two germline ends. Produced via immunoSEQ multiplex PCR; TCRdb's table is partial and in-frame only. Here the sample spans roughly 75,000 clones, about nine tenths being singletons. The clonotype comes from an adult with an advanced solid tumor such as melanoma, head and neck, liver or kidney cancer. Sequenced here: CD4+ or CD8+ T cells sorted from blood, sampled in a trial of the OX40 agonist ivuxolimab. The J gene is TRBJ2-5, the V gene TRBV6-5, with D perhaps matching TRBD1 (6 bases). The CDR3 sequence is CASSSINRAIETQYF. DNA of the CDR3: TGTGCCAGCAGTTCCATTAACAGGGCTATAGAGACCCAGTACTTC.